Listed below are T cell receptor beta chains from one sample, sequenced in a study of T cells in Graves' hyperthyroidism and ophthalmopathy. TCRdb re-analysed the multiplex PCR reads in MiXCR, keeping a single row per CDR3 protein. The sample consists of about 840,000 distinct CDR3 sequences, about 38% of them appearing once. Sequenced: blood. The receptor set was obtained from a young man with Graves' hyperthyroidism. The CDR3 runs from the conserved cysteine through the conserved F or W. Each record gives: CDR3 protein, CDR3 DNA, D gene, J gene, V gene, clone size. A D gene is named only where the DNA matches it firmly. The size of a clone is reported for some rows only, either as once, few or many, or as a class for expanded clones.

CDR3aa: CASSVAGLAGATGELFF
CDR3nt: TGTGCCAGCAGCGTAGCGGGACTAGCGGGGGCCACCGGGGAGCTGTTTTTT
d_gene: TRBD2
j_gene: TRBJ2-2
v_gene: TRBV9
abundance: NA

CDR3aa: CASSPSAGANVLTF
CDR3nt: TGTGCCAGCAGCCCTTCCGCTGGGGCCAACGTCCTGACTTTC
d_gene: NA
j_gene: TRBJ2-6
v_gene: TRBV5-5
abundance: many

CDR3aa: CASSLEDRRKYF
CDR3nt: TGTGCCAGCAGCTTAGAGGACCGAAGGAAATACTTC
d_gene: NA
j_gene: TRBJ2-5
v_gene: TRBV7-2
abundance: NA

CDR3aa: CASSAFGTYEQYF
CDR3nt: TGTGCCAGCAGCGCCTTCGGTACTTACGAGCAGTACTTC
d_gene: NA
j_gene: TRBJ2-7
v_gene: TRBV7-9
abundance: many

CDR3aa: CSAANPSGLAGVEQYF
CDR3nt: TGCAGTGCCGCCAACCCTTCCGGACTAGCGGGAGTAGAGCAGTACTTC
d_gene: TRBD2
j_gene: TRBJ2-7
v_gene: TRBV20-1
abundance: NA

CDR3aa: CASSLEVDGEQYF
CDR3nt: TGTGCCAGCAGCTTAGAAGTGGACGGCGAGCAGTACTTC
d_gene: NA
j_gene: TRBJ2-7
v_gene: TRBV11-2
abundance: few

CDR3aa: CASTGYTDGYTF
CDR3nt: TGTGCCAGTACAGGGTATACGGACGGCTACACCTTC
d_gene: NA
j_gene: TRBJ1-2
v_gene: TRBV6-6
abundance: many

CDR3aa: CASSLGGGTGAHGYTF
CDR3nt: TGTGCCAGCAGTTTAGGGGGTGGGACAGGGGCACATGGCTACACCTTC
d_gene: TRBD1
j_gene: TRBJ1-2
v_gene: TRBV12-3/TRBV12-4
abundance: NA

CDR3aa: CAGSIPGDAYEQYF
CDR3nt: TGTGCCGGTAGTATACCCGGGGATGCCTACGAGCAGTACTTC
d_gene: NA
j_gene: TRBJ2-7
v_gene: TRBV19
abundance: NA

CDR3aa: CASSSGTSGPSTYEQYF
CDR3nt: TGTGCCAGCAGCTCCGGGACTAGCGGGCCTTCCACCTACGAGCAGTACTTC
d_gene: TRBD2
j_gene: TRBJ2-7
v_gene: TRBV7-2
abundance: few